One and the same sample provided the 3 T cell receptor beta chains below, sequenced in a study of shared T cell receptors in the human thymus. TCRdb's copy holds only in-frame clones and misses some; the assay was immunoSEQ multiplex PCR. Counted here are hundreds of thousands of clones, roughly 90% occurring once; the ten biggest clones make up about 0.01%. The same data also contributed to another study, on human thymus T cells.

Sample: thymocytes. The source of these receptors is a boy younger than two with a congenital heart defect.

V gene TRBV2 combines with J gene TRBJ1-4, with D possibly TRBD1 on 6 matching bases. V was trimmed by 6 bases and J by 5 bases, leaving 16 bases between them. This CDR3 is 15 amino acids long. CDR1 and CDR2 from the germline V gene are SNHLY and FYNNEI. This CDR3 reads CASSEPGHPNEKLFF. The CDR3 nucleotides are TGTGCCAGCAGCGAACCGGGACATCCGAATGAAAAACTGTTTTTT.

The chain has TRBV6-4 and TRBJ1-2, with 8 nucleotides matching TRBD1. The CDR3 has 15 residues. Germline trimming cut 5 bases from V and 5 bases from J; bases unmatched to any gene: 10. Germline values: CDR1 MRHNA, CDR2 SNTAGT. The CDR3 DNA reads TGTGCCAGCAGTCAGGGGGCCAGGCTTGAGTATGGCTACACCTTC. This gives the protein CASSQGARLEYGYTF.

This sequence joins TRBV27 and TRBJ2-3; D might be TRBD1 (6 bases). Germline V gene lookup returns CDR1 MNHEY and CDR2 SMNVEV (reference sequence). The CDR3 covers 12 residues. V was shortened by 5 bases and J by 6 bases, with 9 bases between the two germline ends. The CDR3 reads CASSPGHDTQYF. As DNA, the CDR3 is TGTGCCAGCAGTCCGGGACACGATACGCAGTATTTT.